The 27 T cell receptor beta chains below all came from one sample that was sequenced in a study of graft-versus-host responses after intestinal transplantation (dated by TCRdb to about 2021). Library construction relied on the immunoSEQ multiplex PCR assay. TCRdb carries this immuneACCESS record with in-frame sequences only. Its versions omit some clonotypes, under half of them owing to an unresolved V gene in the studies checked, with the rest unexplained. This sample comprises 15,000 or so clones, about 74% of them detected only once. The ten top clones hold approximately 3.7% of the sample. Dithiothreitol, EDTA incubations and collagenase D digestion were used to isolate intraepithelial and lamina propria lymphocytes from graft specimens. The specimen comprised ileum tissue, sampled 14 days after transplant. These receptors all stem from a human patient who received an intestinal transplant, so some T cells may come from the graft donor.

Comment on this clone: Other DNA sequences in this sample translate to the same CDR3. This rearrangement joins TRBV30 to TRBJ2-7, with no clear D. Between the trimmed V and J ends, which lost 3 bases and 0 bases, there was a span of 9 bases. Germline V gene data show CDR1 as GTSNPN and CDR2 as SVGIG (reference sequence). The CDR3 length is 13 residues. This CDR3 reads CAWSVGLSYEQYF. In DNA, the CDR3 is TGTGCCTGGAGCGTAGGGCTCTCCTACGAGCAGTACTTC.

This clone was seen only a few times. The chain has TRBV10-3 and TRBJ2-1, with 10 bases that match TRBD1. Germline assignment: CDR1 ENHRY and CDR2 SYGVKD. The CDR3 spans 15 residues. Trimming removed 6 bases from V and 2 bases from J; junction bases left unmatched: 4. The CDR3: CAISPGTGAYNEQFF. CDR3 nucleotides: TGTGCCATCAGCCCCGGGACAGGGGCCTACAATGAGCAGTTCTTC.

The chain couples TRBV28 to TRBJ2-5; D remains unclear. V gave up 5 bases and J gave up 5 bases, with 18 bases separating them. This CDR3 spans 15 amino acids. Germline V gene sequence: CDR1 MDHEN, CDR2 SYDVKM. CDR3 in amino acids: CASSGRKYFRETQYF. Here the CDR3 DNA reads TGTGCCAGCAGTGGTCGTAAGTACTTCAGGGAGACCCAGTACTTC.

The chain combines TRBV5-4 with TRBJ1-2; D gene ambiguous. Germline CDR1 SGHNT, CDR2 YYREEE (reference sequence). The germline V and J ends were trimmed by 0 bases and 3 bases, with 6 bases remaining between them. This CDR3 is built from 13 residues. As DNA, the CDR3 is TGTGCCAGCAGCTTGGCAGAGGACTATGGCTACACCTTC. Encoded protein: CASSLAEDYGYTF.

The chain links TRBV6-6 to TRBJ2-7; D is possibly TRBD1 (5 bases). The CDR3 runs 14 residues. Deletions cut 2 bases from V and 4 bases from J, with 12 bases between. Germline V lookup: CDR1 MNHNY, CDR2 SVGAGI (reference sequence). The CDR3 DNA reads TGTGCCAGCAGTTACGGGCAGGGATCATACGAGCAGTACTTC. Translation gives CASSYGQGSYEQYF.

The V gene is TRBV6-1, the J gene TRBJ1-1; maybe TRBD1 (5 bases). There are 14 residues in the CDR3. Per the germline V gene, CDR1 is MNHNS and CDR2 is SASEGT. V lost 5 bases to trimming and J lost 1 base, with 11 bases between them. The CDR3 reads CASSRRGENTEAFF. The CDR3 DNA is TGTGCCAGCAGTCGGCGGGGGGAGAACACTGAAGCTTTCTTT.

The V call is TRBV4-1, the J call TRBJ2-5; 9 nucleotides align to TRBD2. The CDR3 runs 19 residues. The V gene's germline CDR1 is MGHRA and CDR2 YSYEKL. V gave up 4 bases and J gave up 4 bases; unmatched junction bases: 19. CDR3 coding DNA: TGCGCCAGCAGCCTTATCTATGGAAGTAGGGTTAGCGGGGGAGAGACCCAGTACTTC. It codes for CASSLIYGSRVSGGETQYF.

The chain combines TRBV5-1 with TRBJ2-1, with 10 nucleotides matching TRBD2. The ends lost 0 bases at V and 4 bases at J; junction bases unmatched: 1. This CDR3 has 15 amino acids. Germline V gives CDR1 SGHRS, CDR2 YFSETQ. The CDR3 reads CASSLASGGYNEQFF. The CDR3 DNA sequence: TGCGCCAGCAGCTTGGCTAGCGGGGGTTACAATGAGCAGTTCTTC.

The chain links TRBV27 to TRBJ2-7; D assignment may be TRBD1 or TRBD2 (5 bases each). V lost 5 bases and J 5 bases, leaving 22 bases between the germline ends. The germline CDR1 and CDR2 sequences are MNHEY and SMNVEV (reference sequence). CDR3 length: 16 amino acids. CDR3 loop: CASSPQLGTAWDEQYF. The CDR3 nucleotides are TGTGCCAGCAGTCCCCAGCTAGGGACCGCCTGGGACGAGCAGTACTTC.

The rearrangement joins TRBV2 to TRBJ2-1, with a weak D call TRBD2 (6 bases). Germline CDR1 is SNHLY and CDR2 is FYNNEI. The CDR3 sequence is 14 residues long. Trimming took 5 bases from V and 0 from J, leaving 8 bases between them. The CDR3 DNA follows: TGTGCCAGCAGTAGGGACTTCTCCTACAATGAGCAGTTCTTC. Protein sequence: CASSRDFSYNEQFF.

This sequence joins TRBV4-1 and TRBJ2-2; perhaps TRBD2 as D (7 bases). CDR1 MGHRA and CDR2 YSYEKL come from the germline V gene. The V end lost 4 bases, the J end lost 3 bases, and 30 bases lay between the germline ends. The CDR3 sequence is 21 residues long. The CDR3 sequence is CASSLNRGAGGFLWDTGELFF. The CDR3, as DNA: TGCGCCAGCAGCCTAAACCGGGGGGCAGGAGGTTTTCTTTGGGACACCGGGGAGCTGTTTTTT.

This sequence joins TRBV6-6 and TRBJ2-1, with TRBD2 matching 7 bases. Germline trimming cut 5 bases from V and 4 bases from J; bases unmatched to any gene: 11. This CDR3 spans 16 amino acids. Germline V CDR1 and CDR2: MNHNY, SVGAGI (reference sequence). CDR3 protein: CASSPLTSASYNEQFF. CDR3 nucleotides: TGTGCCAGCAGTCCCCTAACTAGCGCGAGTTACAATGAGCAGTTCTTC.

The genes are TRBV4-2 and TRBJ2-1; the D call may be TRBD1 or TRBD2 (5 bases each). Looked up from germline, CDR1 is LGHNA and CDR2 is YNFKEQ. This CDR3 is built from 14 residues. V lost 5 bases to trimming and J lost 9 bases, with 17 bases between them. CDR3 in DNA: TGTGCCAGCAGCATTCCGGGGCCCCGGGGTGAGCAGTTCTTC. It is translated as CASSIPGPRGEQFF.

The J gene is TRBJ2-7, the V gene TRBV7-9; possibly TRBD2 for D (6 bases). Germline V lookup: CDR1 SEHNR, CDR2 FQNEAQ (reference sequence). The CDR3 extends over 15 amino acids. Trimming removed 4 bases from V and 0 bases from J, with 13 bases in between. The CDR3 here is CASSSRWTNSYEQYF. Here the CDR3 DNA reads TGTGCCAGCAGCTCCCGCTGGACTAACTCCTACGAGCAGTACTTC. Full variable domain (remainder filled in from reference TRBV7-9 and TRBJ2-7): DTGVSQNPRHKITKRGQNVTFRCDPISEHNRLYWYRQTLGQGPEFLTYFQNEAQLEKSRLLSDRFSAERPKGSFSTLEIQRTEQGDSAMYLCASSSRWTNSYEQYFGPGTRLTVT.

J is TRBJ2-5 and V is TRBV6-1, with TRBD2 matching 7 bases. V lost 2 bases, J lost 1 base, and 10 bases stayed unmatched. This CDR3 has 17 residues. Germline V CDR1 and CDR2: MNHNS, SASEGT. CDR3 region: CASSELIGPSGQETQYF. Written as DNA, the CDR3 is TGTGCCAGCAGTGAATTAATCGGGCCTAGCGGCCAAGAGACCCAGTACTTC.

In DNA form, the CDR3 reads TGTGCCAGCACCGTCATAAGCTCCTACAATGAGCAGTTCTTC. Translation gives CASTVISSYNEQFF. The chain combines TRBV9 with TRBJ2-1; D is ambiguous. Per germline, CDR1 SGDLS and CDR2 YYNGEE. Trimming pared 6 bases from V and 0 bases from J, leaving 10 bases between. The CDR3 runs to 14 residues.

The rearrangement joins TRBV6-4 to TRBJ1-6; maybe TRBD1 (5 bases). Trimming took 8 bases from V and 9 from J, leaving 14 bases between them. CDR1 and CDR2 from the germline V gene are MRHNA and SNTAGT. The CDR3 loop spans 13 amino acids. CDR3 DNA: TGTGCCAGCGGGCGGGCTACAGGTTCACCCCTCCACTTT. Protein: CASGRATGSPLHF.

In its sample, this clone was seen a few times. The genes are TRBV5-4 and TRBJ2-7, with TRBD1 matching over 8 bases. CDR3 length equals 15 residues. V was pared by 4 bases and J by 6 bases, with 12 bases of the junction left unmatched. CDR1 is SGHNT, CDR2 YYREEE, per germline (reference sequence). CDR3 amino acids: CASSLLEAGGGEQYF. The DNA of the CDR3 is TGTGCCAGCAGCCTCCTGGAGGCAGGGGGCGGCGAGCAGTACTTC.

This clone was observed a single time. Distinct nucleotide sequences in the sample also encode this CDR3. This chain joins TRBV9 and TRBJ2-7, with 13 positions matching TRBD2. With 5 bases clipped from V and 7 bases from J, the junction kept 12 bases outside the gene matches. From germline, CDR1 is SGDLS and CDR2 YYNGEE. The CDR3 is 16 residues long. The CDR3 nucleotides are TGTGCCAGCAGTCACAGCCGGACTAGCGGGAGTGTAGAGCAGTACTTC. Protein sequence: CASSHSRTSGSVEQYF.

This clone was seen only a few times. This chain connects TRBV2 to TRBJ1-5; D is unresolved. CDR3 size: 13 residues. From germline, CDR1 is SNHLY and CDR2 FYNNEI. Trimming removed 8 bases from V and 0 bases from J, with 8 bases in between. DNA of the CDR3: TGTGCCAGCTGTGGATATAGCAATCAGCCCCAGCATTTT. Residues: CASCGYSNQPQHF.

The chain links TRBV5-1 to TRBJ2-1, with 9 bases that match TRBD1. This CDR3 comprises 15 residues. Per germline, CDR1 SGHRS and CDR2 YFSETQ. V trimming: 4 bases; J trimming: 3 bases; junction bases outside the gene matches: 5. Written as DNA, the CDR3 is TGCGCCAGCAGCCCTGGACAGGGGCGCTACAATGAGCAGTTCTTC. This translates into CASSPGQGRYNEQFF.

The V gene is TRBV5-4, the J gene TRBJ2-1, with 11 bases matching TRBD1. V trimming: 1 base; J trimming: 2 bases; junction bases outside the gene matches: 5. This CDR3 comprises 17 residues. Per germline, CDR1 SGHNT and CDR2 YYREEE (reference sequence). The CDR3 DNA is TGTGCCAGCAGCTTGCCCCCGGGACAGGGGGCCTACAATGAGCAGTTCTTC. Translation: CASSLPPGQGAYNEQFF. The variable domain in full, with the rest retrieved from reference TRBV5-4 and TRBJ2-1, is ETGVTQSPTHLIKTRGQQVTLRCSSQSGHNTVSWYQQALGQGPQFIFQYYREEENGRGNFPPRFSGLQFPNYSSELNVNALELDDSALYLCASSLPPGQGAYNEQFFGPGTRLTVL.

The chain links TRBV7-6 to TRBJ1-1; 8 bases align to TRBD1. The CDR3 is made up of 16 amino acids. V was pared by 1 base and J by 0 bases, with 4 bases of the junction left unmatched. Per germline, CDR1 SGHVS and CDR2 FNYEAQ. The DNA of the CDR3 is TGTGCCAGCAGCTTAGGGACAGGGATAATGAACACTGAAGCTTTCTTT. The encoded protein is CASSLGTGIMNTEAFF.

This sequence joins TRBV4-1 and TRBJ1-4; 9 nucleotides agree with TRBD1. Germline assignment: CDR1 MGHRA and CDR2 YSYEKL. This CDR3 comprises 15 residues. Trimming took 3 bases from V and 8 from J; bases not matched to a gene: 7. The CDR3 DNA is TGCGCCAGCAGCCACCCGGACAGGGGTAGCGAAAAACTGTTTTTT. It translates to CASSHPDRGSEKLFF.

The chain uses TRBV27 and TRBJ2-7; TRBD2 matches at 7 bases. Unmatched junction bases numbered 4, after V lost 8 bases and J lost 0 bases. The CDR3 is 13 residues long. Germline lookup yields CDR1 MNHEY and CDR2 SMNVEV (reference sequence). The CDR3 loop is CASGAGLSYEQYF. The CDR3 DNA reads TGTGCCAGCGGAGCGGGACTCTCCTACGAGCAGTACTTC.

The rearrangement uses TRBV28 and TRBJ2-7; possible D gene TRBD1, 5 bases. Trimming left V 2 bases short and J 4 bases short, with 9 bases between. The CDR3 extends over 13 amino acids. Germline lookup yields CDR1 MDHEN and CDR2 SYDVKM. Written as DNA, the CDR3 is TGTGCCAGCAGTTTAAACAGGAATTACGAGCAGTACTTC. It translates to CASSLNRNYEQYF.

V usage is TRBV19 and J usage is TRBJ2-1; 9 nucleotides match TRBD2. Germline V gene lookup returns CDR1 LNHDA and CDR2 SQIVND (reference sequence). This CDR3 has 15 amino acids. The ends lost 5 bases at V and 7 bases at J; junction bases unmatched: 9. The CDR3 DNA reads as TGTGCCAGTAGTGTAGGACTAGCGTTTGGGAATGAGCAGTTCTTC. Translating it yields CASSVGLAFGNEQFF.